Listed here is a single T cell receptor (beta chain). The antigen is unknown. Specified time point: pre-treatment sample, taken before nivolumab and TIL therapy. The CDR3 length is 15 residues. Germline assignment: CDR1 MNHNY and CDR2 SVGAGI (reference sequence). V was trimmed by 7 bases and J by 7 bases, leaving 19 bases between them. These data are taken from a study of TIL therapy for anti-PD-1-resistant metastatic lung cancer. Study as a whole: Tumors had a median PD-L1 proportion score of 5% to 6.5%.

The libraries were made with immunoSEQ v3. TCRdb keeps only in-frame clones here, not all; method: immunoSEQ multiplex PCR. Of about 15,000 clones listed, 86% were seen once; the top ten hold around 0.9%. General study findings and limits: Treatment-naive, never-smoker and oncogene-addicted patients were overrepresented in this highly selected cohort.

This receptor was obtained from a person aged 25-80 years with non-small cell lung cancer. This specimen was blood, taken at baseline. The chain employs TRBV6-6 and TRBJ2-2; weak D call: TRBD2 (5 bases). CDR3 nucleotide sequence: TGTGCCAGCAAGCGAAGGGCCCGGGATCACGGGGAGCTGTTTTTT. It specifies CASKRRARDHGELFF.